This TCR beta chain appears in the sequencing data of a study of blood T cell repertoires in COVID-19. Study summary: Material from acute and convalescent COVID-19 was sourced from the United States, Italy and Spain. Nucleic acid was either cDNA or gDNA, and it came from T cells, B-cell-depleted T cells, or PBMCs.

In the original workflow: Reference gene primer amplification gave nucleated cell count estimates. Generated by immunoSEQ multiplex PCR, the TCRdb table keeps only in-frame clones and is missing some. That table supplies the V and J calls and clone size; D and trimming were determined from the DNA. This sample has 60,000 to 70,000 clones; about four fifths occur once, and the top ten carry about 10%. Germline trimming cut 6 bases from V and 2 bases from J; bases unmatched to any gene: 15. The germline CDR1 and CDR2 sequences are SGHVS and FNYEAQ. The CDR3 has 17 residues. Sample: peripheral blood. The genes are TRBV7-6 and TRBJ2-7, with TRBD2 matching over 8 bases. This sequence was found in a middle-aged man with active COVID-19. For the CDR3, the DNA is TGTGCCAGCAGACGTGGGGGCACGGGGGGGCCCACCTACGAGCAGTACTTC. Protein: CASRRGGTGGPTYEQYF.